One sample yielded the 10 T cell receptor beta chains listed below, sequenced in a study of cytomegalovirus exposure and HLA in healthy donors. Clones were sequenced by immunoSEQ multiplex PCR, and TCRdb holds only the in-frame ones, with some missing. The repertoire includes roughly 75,000 clones, about 94% of them detected once, and over 1.2% sits in the top ten. Sequenced input: PBMCs. All receptors derive from a man between 18 and 29 years old in good health and CMV-seropositive.

The chain couples TRBV9 to TRBJ1-1; D not resolved. Trimming stripped 0 bases from V and 0 bases from J, with 9 bases between. Per germline, CDR1 SGDLS and CDR2 YYNGEE. This CDR3 is built from 15 residues. CDR3 nucleotides: TGTGCCAGCAGCGTAGACAGACGGATGAACACTGAAGCTTTCTTT. The encoded protein is CASSVDRRMNTEAFF.

The chain is built from TRBV6-1 and TRBJ1-2, with D unclear. The CDR3 is 13 amino acids. Germline assignment: CDR1 MNHNS and CDR2 SASEGT. Trimming left V 2 bases short and J 0 bases short, with 4 bases between. The CDR3 DNA is TGTGCCAGCAGTGAAACAGCTAACTATGGCTACACCTTC. Translated: CASSETANYGYTF.

The chain carries TRBV20-1 and TRBJ2-3; D possibly corresponds to TRBD1 (7 bases). This CDR3 is 11 amino acids long. The V end lost 5 bases, the J end lost 8 bases, and 11 bases lay between the germline ends. Germline V gives CDR1 DFQATT, CDR2 SNEGSKA (reference sequence). The DNA of the CDR3 is TGCAGTGCTCCGCAGGGGGGTACGCAGTATTTT. Encoded protein: CSAPQGGTQYF.

V is TRBV6-5 and J is TRBJ2-3, with a weak D call TRBD1 (6 bases). This CDR3 has 15 amino acids. Germline CDR1 and CDR2: MNHEY and SVGAGI. With 6 bases removed from V and 4 bases from J, the gap between germline ends came to 17 bases. CDR3 bases: TGTGCCAGCAGACTCATACAGGGTAGCGCAGATACGCAGTATTTT. The encoded protein is CASRLIQGSADTQYF.

The chain has TRBV2 and TRBJ1-2; 8 positions agree with TRBD1. After removal of 7 bases from V and 4 bases from J, the junction contained 20 bases not matched to a gene. CDR1 is SNHLY, CDR2 FYNNEI, per germline. This CDR3 has 18 residues. CDR3 bases: TGTGCCAGCACCACGGGATACCGGCAGGGGGCTAGGAGCTATGGCTACACCTTC. Protein sequence: CASTTGYRQGARSYGYTF.

This chain connects TRBV4-1 to TRBJ2-5; possibly TRBD1 for D (5 bases). CDR1 and CDR2 from the germline V gene are MGHRA and YSYEKL. The CDR3 consists of 14 residues. V gave up 4 bases and J gave up 0 bases, with 9 bases separating them. In nucleotides, the CDR3 is TGCGCCAGCAGCCGAGCGACAGACCAAGAGACCCAGTACTTC. Translation: CASSRATDQETQYF.

The chain couples TRBV29-1 to TRBJ2-1; TRBD2 is a possible D gene (6 bases). Germline CDR1 SQVTM, CDR2 ANQGSEA. This CDR3 has 13 amino acids. The V end lost 7 bases, the J end lost 8 bases, and 18 bases lay between the germline ends. The CDR3 sequence is CSAGGLLGDEQFF. In DNA form, the CDR3 reads TGCAGCGCTGGGGGACTCCTCGGGGATGAGCAGTTCTTC.

The gene calls are TRBV6-4 and TRBJ2-1; 10 bases fit TRBD1. Germline V lookup: CDR1 MRHNA, CDR2 SNTAGT. Trimming took 3 bases from V and 6 from J; bases not matched to a gene: 2. This CDR3 has 14 residues. The CDR3 nucleotides read TGTGCCAGCAGTGATGGGACAGGGGCCAATGAGCAGTTCTTC. It encodes CASSDGTGANEQFF.

The CDR3 bases are TGTGCCAGCAAACACAGGGGGGACCCTGAAGCTTTCTTT. It yields the protein CASKHRGDPEAFF. This chain uses TRBV6-1 with TRBJ1-1; TRBD1 matches at 8 bases. The CDR3 totals 13 residues. V lost 7 bases and J lost 6; bases outside the gene matches: 7. CDR1 is MNHNS and CDR2 is SASEGT in the germline V gene.

CDR3: CASSHQDRAGNTIYF. CDR3 DNA sequence: TGTGCCAGCAGCCACCAGGACAGAGCTGGAAACACCATATATTTT. This rearrangement joins TRBV7-9 to TRBJ1-3; TRBD1 might be the D (6 bases). The CDR3 contains 15 residues. Germline V gene lookup returns CDR1 SEHNR and CDR2 FQNEAQ (reference sequence). Trimming took off 5 bases at V and 2 bases at J, with 13 bases between the two ends.